This T cell receptor (beta chain) was identified in a study of Graves' ophthalmopathy and Graves' hyperthyroidism. Study details: Untreated patients at initial diagnosis provided peripheral blood.

Ophthalmopathy donors' eye disease showed moderate-to-severe activity, CAS of at least 3, NOSPECS of at least 4 and duration under 3 months. Pregnancy or lactation, uncontrolled infections and other autoimmune diseases were grounds for excluding patients. The authors isolated PBMCs from over 7.5 ml of fresh peripheral blood. V gave up 1 base and J gave up 2 bases; unmatched junction bases: 15. The CDR3 runs to 19 residues. Germline V gene lookup returns CDR1 SGHAT and CDR2 FQNNGV. Amplified material comprised TCR beta CDR3 regions derived from RNA transcripts. HTBI-primed RT-PCR formed the first round, and a multiplex PCR formed the second. Using its own MiXCR run on the multiplex PCR reads, TCRdb lists one record per CDR3 protein. The repertoire holds about half a million distinct CDR3 sequences, with under 15% as singletons.

This sequence was found in a woman in her 30s with Graves' ophthalmopathy. The chain uses TRBV11-2 and TRBJ2-5; TRBD2 matches at 8 bases. Sequenced material: blood. The CDR3 DNA sequence: TGTGCCAGCAGCTTAGTAGGGGCAGAAGGCGGGGGGCCACAAGAGACCCAGTACTTC. Protein product: CASSLVGAEGGGPQETQYF.